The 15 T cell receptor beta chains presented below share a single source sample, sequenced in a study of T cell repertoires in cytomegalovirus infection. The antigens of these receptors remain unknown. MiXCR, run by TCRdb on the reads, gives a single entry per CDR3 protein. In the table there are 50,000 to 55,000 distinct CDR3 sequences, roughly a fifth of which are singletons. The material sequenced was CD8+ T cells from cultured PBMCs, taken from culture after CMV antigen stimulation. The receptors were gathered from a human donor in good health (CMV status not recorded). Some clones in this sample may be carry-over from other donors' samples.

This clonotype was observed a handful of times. The CDR3 region has the DNA TGTGCCAGCAGCTTAGGGGGACTAGCGCTATTCAATGAGCAGTTCTTC. It yields the protein CASSLGGLALFNEQFF. The chain uses TRBV7-8 and TRBJ2-1, with 10 bases lining up with TRBD2. The germline CDR1 and CDR2 sequences are SGHVS and FQNEAQ. The V segment lost 1 base and the J segment 6 bases; nucleotides outside the gene matches: 6. There are 16 residues in the CDR3.

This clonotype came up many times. The DNA for the CDR3 is TGTGCCAGCAGCTTGAACGCAGGACAAGAGACCCAGTACTTC. This translates into CASSLNAGQETQYF. The chain is built from TRBV13 and TRBJ2-5; unclear D gene. V lost 3 bases to trimming and J lost 2 bases, with 10 bases between them. The CDR3 is 14 residues long. Germline loops: CDR1 PRHDT, CDR2 FYEKMQ (reference sequence). Combining the CDR3 with reference TRBV13 and TRBJ2-5 gives the whole variable domain AAGVIQSPRHLIKEKRETATLKCYPIPRHDTVYWYQQGPGQDPQFLISFYEKMQSDKGSIPDRFSAQQFSDYHSELNMSSLELGDSALYFCASSLNAGQETQYFGPGTRLLVL.

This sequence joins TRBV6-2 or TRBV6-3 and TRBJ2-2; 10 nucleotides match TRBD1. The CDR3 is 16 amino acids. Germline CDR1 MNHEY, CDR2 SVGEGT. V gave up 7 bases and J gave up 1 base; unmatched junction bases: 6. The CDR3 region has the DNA TGTGCCAGCACTGAAAGGGACAGGGGGAACACCGGGGAGCTGTTTTTT. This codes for CASTERDRGNTGELFF.

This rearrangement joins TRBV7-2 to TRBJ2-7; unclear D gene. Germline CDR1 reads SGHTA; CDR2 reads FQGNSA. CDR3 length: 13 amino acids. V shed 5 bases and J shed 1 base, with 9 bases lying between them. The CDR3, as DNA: TGTGCCAGCAGCCTAGTGTTTTCCTACGAGCAGTACTTC. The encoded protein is CASSLVFSYEQYF.

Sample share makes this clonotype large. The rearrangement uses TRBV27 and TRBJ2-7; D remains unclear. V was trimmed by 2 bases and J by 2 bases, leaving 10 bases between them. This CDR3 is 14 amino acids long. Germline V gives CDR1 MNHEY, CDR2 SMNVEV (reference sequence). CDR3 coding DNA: TGTGCCAGCAGTTTAAGTTCGGGCCCCTACGAGCAGTACTTC. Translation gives CASSLSSGPYEQYF.

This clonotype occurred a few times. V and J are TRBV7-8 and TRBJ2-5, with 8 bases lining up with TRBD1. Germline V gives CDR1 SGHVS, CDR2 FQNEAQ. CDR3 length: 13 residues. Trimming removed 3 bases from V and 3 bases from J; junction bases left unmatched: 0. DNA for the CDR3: TGTGCCAGCAGCTTGACAGGGGAAGAGACCCAGTACTTC. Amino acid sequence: CASSLTGEETQYF.

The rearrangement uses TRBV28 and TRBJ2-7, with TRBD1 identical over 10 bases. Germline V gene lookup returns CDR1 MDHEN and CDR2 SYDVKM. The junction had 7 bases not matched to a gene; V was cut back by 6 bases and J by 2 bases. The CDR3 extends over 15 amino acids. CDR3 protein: CASSLDRGRTYEQYF. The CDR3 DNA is TGTGCCAGCAGCCTTGACAGGGGGCGGACCTACGAGCAGTACTTC.

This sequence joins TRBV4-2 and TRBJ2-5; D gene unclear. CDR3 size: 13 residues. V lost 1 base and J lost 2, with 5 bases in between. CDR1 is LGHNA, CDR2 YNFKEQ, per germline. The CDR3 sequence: CASSQGLQETQYF. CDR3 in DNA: TGTGCCAGCAGCCAAGGACTTCAAGAGACCCAGTACTTC.

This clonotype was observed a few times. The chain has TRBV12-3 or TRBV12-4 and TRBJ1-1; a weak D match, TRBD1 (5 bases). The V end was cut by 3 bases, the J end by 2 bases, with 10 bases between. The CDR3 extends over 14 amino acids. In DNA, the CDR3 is TGTGCCAGCAGTTTGACAGCTGGAAACACTGAAGCTTTCTTT. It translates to CASSLTAGNTEAFF.

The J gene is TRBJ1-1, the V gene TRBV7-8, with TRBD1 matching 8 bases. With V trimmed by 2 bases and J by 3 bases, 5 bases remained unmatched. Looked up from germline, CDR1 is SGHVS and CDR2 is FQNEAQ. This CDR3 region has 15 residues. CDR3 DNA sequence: TGTGCCAGCAGCTTACGTACAGGGGGGCACACTGAAGCTTTCTTT. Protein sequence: CASSLRTGGHTEAFF. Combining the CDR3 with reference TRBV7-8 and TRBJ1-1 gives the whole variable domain GAGVSQSPRYKVAKRGQDVALRCDPISGHVSLFWYQQALGQGPEFLTYFQNEAQLDKSGLPSDRFFAERPEGSVSTLKIQRTQQEDSAVYLCASSLRTGGHTEAFFGQGTRLTVV.

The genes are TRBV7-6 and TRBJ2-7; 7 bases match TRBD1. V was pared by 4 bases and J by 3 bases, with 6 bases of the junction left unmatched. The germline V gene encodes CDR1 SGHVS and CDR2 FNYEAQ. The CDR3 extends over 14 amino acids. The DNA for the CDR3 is TGTGCCAGCAGCTGGGCCGGGGACAGCTACGAGCAGTACTTC. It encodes CASSWAGDSYEQYF.

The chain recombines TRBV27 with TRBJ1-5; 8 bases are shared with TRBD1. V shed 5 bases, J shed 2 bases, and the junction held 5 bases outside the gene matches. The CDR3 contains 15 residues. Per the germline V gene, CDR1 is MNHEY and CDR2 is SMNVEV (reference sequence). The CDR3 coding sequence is TGTGCCAGCAGTGGACAGGGACTTCGCAATCAGCCCCAGCATTTT. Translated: CASSGQGLRNQPQHF.

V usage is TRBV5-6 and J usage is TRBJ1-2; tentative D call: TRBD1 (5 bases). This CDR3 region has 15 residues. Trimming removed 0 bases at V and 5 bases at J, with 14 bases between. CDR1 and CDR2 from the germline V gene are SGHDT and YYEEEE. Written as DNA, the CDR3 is TGTGCCAGCAGCTTGGAGGGGCAGGCGCAATATGGCTACACCTTC. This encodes CASSLEGQAQYGYTF.

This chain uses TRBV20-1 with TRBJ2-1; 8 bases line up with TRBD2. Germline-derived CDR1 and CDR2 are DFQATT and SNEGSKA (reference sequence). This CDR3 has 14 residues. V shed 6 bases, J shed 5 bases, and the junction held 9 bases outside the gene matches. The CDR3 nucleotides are TGCAGTGCCGCCTCCCGGGAGGGTAACAATGAGCAGTTCTTC. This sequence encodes CSAASREGNNEQFF.

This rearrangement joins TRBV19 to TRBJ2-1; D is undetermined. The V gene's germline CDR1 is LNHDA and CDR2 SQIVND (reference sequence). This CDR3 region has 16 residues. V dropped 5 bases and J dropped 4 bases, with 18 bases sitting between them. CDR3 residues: CASSPAHALFYNEQFF. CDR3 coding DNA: TGTGCCAGTAGTCCCGCCCACGCTCTCTTTTACAATGAGCAGTTCTTC. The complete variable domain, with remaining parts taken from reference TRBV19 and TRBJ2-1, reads DGGITQSPKYLFRKEGQNVTLSCEQNLNHDAMYWYRQDPGQGLRLIYYSQIVNDFQKGDIAEGYSVSREKKESFPLTVTSAQKNPTAFYLCASSPAHALFYNEQFFGPGTRLTVL.